This T cell receptor beta chain is drawn from a study of T cell repertoires in cytomegalovirus infection. Study in general: Indications came from public TCR beta signatures; they pointed to CMV infection and to a matching HLA type. Study observations and caveats: HLA-C-restricted CMV clonotypes gave the most frequent clonotype in two of eight donors.

Germline V gene data show CDR1 as DFQATT and CDR2 as SNEGSKA (reference sequence). The V segment lost 3 bases and the J segment 4 bases; nucleotides outside the gene matches: 3. The CDR3 loop spans 14 amino acids. Concerning this clonotype itself: Its cognate antigen is unknown.

Each CDR3 protein gets one entry after TCRdb re-called the reads with MiXCR. In the table there are approximately 270,000 distinct CDR3 sequences, around 20% of which are singletons. This clonotype was obtained from a human donor in good health (CMV status not recorded). Some clones in this sample may be carry-over from other donors' samples. The material was cultured PBMCs, obtained from culture after CMV antigen stimulation. The chain links TRBV20-1 to TRBJ2-2; 9 positions match TRBD2. CDR3 residues: CSASAGGFTGELFF. The CDR3 nucleotides are TGCAGTGCTAGTGCGGGAGGGTTCACCGGGGAGCTGTTTTTT.